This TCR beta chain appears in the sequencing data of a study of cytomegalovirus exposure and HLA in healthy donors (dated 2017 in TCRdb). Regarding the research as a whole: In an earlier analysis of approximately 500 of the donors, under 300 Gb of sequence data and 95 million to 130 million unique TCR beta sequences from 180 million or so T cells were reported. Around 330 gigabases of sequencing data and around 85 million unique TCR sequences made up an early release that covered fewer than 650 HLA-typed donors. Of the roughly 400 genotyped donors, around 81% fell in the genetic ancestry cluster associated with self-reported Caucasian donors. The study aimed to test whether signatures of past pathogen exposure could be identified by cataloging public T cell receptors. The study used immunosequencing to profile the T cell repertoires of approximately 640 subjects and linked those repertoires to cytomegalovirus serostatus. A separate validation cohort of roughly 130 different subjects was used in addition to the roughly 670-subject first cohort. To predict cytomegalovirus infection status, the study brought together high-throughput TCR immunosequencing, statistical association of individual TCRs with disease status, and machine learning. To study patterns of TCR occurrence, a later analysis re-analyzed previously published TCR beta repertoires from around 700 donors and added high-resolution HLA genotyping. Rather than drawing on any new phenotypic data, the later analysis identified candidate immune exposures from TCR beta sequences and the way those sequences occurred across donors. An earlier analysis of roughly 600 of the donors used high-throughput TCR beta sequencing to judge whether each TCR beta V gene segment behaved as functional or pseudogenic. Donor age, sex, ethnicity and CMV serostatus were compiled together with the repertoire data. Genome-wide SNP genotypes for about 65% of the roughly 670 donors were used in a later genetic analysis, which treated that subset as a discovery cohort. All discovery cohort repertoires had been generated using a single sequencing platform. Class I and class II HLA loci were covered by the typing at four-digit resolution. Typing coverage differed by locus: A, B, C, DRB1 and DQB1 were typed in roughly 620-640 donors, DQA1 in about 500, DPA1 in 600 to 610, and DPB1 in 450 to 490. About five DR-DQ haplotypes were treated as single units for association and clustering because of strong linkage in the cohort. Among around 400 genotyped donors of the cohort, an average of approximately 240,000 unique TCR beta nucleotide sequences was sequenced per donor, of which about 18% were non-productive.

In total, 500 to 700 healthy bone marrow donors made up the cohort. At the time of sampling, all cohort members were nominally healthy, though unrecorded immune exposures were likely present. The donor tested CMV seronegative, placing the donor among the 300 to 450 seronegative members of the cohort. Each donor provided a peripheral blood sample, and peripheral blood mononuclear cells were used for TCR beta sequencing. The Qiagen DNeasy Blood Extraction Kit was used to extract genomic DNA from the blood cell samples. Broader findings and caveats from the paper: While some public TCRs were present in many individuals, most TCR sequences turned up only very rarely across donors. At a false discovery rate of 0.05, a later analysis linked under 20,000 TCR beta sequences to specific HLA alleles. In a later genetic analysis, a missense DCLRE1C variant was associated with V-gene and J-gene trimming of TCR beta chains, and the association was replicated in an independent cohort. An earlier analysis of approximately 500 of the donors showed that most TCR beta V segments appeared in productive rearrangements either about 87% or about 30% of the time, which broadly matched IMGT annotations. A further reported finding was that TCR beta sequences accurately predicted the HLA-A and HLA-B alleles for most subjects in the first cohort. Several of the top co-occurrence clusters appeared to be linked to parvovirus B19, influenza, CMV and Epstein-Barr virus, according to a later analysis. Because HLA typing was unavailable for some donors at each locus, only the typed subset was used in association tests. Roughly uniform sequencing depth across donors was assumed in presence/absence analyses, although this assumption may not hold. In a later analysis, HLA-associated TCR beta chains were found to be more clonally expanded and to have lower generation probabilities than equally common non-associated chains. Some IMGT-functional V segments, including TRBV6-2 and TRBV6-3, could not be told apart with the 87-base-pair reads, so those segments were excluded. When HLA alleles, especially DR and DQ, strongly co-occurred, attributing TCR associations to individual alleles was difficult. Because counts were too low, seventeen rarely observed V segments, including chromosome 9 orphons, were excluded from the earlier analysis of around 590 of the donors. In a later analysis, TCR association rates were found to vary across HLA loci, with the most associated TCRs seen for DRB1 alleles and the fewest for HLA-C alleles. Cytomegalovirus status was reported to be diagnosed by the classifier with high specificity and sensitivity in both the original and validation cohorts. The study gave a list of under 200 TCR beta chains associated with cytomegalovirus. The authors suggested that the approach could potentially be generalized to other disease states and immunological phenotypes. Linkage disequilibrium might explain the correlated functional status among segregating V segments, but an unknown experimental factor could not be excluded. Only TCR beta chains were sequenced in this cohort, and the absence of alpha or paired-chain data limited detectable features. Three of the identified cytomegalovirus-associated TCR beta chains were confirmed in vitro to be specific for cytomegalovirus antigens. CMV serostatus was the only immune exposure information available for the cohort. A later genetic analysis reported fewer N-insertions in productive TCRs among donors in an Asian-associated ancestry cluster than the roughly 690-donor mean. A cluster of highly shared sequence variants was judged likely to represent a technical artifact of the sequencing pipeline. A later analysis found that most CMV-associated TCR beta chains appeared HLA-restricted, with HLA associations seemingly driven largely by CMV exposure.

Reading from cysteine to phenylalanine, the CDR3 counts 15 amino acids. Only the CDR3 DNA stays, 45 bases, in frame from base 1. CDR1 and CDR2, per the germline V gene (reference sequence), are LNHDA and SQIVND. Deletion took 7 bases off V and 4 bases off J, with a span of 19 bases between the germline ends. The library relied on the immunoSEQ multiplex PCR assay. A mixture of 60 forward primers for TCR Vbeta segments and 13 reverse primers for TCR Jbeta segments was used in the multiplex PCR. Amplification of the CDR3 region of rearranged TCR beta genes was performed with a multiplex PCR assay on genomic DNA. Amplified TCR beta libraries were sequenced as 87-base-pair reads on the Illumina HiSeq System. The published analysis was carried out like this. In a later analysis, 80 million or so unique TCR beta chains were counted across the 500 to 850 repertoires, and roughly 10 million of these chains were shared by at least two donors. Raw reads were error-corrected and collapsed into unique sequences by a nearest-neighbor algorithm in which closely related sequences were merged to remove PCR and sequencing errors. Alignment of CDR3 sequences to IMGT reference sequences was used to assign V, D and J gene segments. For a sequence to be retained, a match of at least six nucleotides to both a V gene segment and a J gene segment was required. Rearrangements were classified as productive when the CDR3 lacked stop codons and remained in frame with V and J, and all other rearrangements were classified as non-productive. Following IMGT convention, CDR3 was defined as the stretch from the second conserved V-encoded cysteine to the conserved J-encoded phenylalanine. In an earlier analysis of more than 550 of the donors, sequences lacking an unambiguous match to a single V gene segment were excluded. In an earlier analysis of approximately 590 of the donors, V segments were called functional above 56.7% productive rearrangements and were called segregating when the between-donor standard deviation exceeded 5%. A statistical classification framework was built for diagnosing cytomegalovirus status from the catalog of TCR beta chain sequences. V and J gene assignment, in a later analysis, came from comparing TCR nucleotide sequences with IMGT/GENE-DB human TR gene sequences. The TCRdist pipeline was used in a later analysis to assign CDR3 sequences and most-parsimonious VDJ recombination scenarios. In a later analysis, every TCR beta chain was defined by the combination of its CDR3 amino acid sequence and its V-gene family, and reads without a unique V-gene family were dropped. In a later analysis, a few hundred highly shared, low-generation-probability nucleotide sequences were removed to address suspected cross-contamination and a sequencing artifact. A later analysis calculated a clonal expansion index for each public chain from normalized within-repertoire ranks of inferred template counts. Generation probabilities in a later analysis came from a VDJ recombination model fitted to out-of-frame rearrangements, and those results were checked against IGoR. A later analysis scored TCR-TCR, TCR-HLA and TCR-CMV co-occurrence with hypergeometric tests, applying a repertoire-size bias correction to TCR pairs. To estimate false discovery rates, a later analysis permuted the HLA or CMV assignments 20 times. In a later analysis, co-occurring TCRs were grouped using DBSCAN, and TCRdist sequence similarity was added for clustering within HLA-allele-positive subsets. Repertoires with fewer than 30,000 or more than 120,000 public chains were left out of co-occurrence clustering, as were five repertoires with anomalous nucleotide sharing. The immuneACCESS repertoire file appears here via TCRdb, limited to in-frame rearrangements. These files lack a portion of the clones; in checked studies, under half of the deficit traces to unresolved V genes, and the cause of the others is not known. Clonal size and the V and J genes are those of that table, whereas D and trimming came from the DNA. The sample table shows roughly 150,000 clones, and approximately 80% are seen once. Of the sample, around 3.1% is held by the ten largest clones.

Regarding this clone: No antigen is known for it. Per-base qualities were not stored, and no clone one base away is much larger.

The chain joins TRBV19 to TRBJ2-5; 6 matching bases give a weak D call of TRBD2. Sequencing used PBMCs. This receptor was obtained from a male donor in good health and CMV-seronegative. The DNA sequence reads TGTGCCAGTACCGACCGGGCCGGGGGTCGAGAGACCCAGTACTTC. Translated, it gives CASTDRAGGRETQYF. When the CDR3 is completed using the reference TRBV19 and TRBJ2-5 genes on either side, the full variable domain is DGGITQSPKYLFRKEGQNVTLSCEQNLNHDAMYWYRQDPGQGLRLIYYSQIVNDFQKGDIAEGYSVSREKKESFPLTVTSAQKNPTAFYLCASTDRAGGRETQYFGPGTRLLVL.